This T cell receptor (beta chain) is drawn from a study of shared T cell receptors in the human thymus. Germline CDR1 is SEHNR and CDR2 is FQNEAQ (reference sequence). The V gene end was trimmed by 3 bases and the J gene end by 5 bases; junction bases not matched to a gene: 9. There are 17 residues in the CDR3. Assay: immunoSEQ multiplex PCR; the TCRdb copy retains only in-frame clones and omits some. The profile shows some 660,000 clones, about 90% of them singletons. The same data also went into a second study, on human thymus T cells.

The chain couples TRBV7-9 to TRBJ1-6; 8 bases are a match to TRBD1. This receptor was taken from a boy less than two years old with a congenital heart defect. Sequenced: thymocytes. Here the CDR3 DNA reads TGTGCCAGCAGCTTGGTGGGACAGGCGGTAAATAATTCACCCCTCCACTTT. It codes for CASSLVGQAVNNSPLHF.